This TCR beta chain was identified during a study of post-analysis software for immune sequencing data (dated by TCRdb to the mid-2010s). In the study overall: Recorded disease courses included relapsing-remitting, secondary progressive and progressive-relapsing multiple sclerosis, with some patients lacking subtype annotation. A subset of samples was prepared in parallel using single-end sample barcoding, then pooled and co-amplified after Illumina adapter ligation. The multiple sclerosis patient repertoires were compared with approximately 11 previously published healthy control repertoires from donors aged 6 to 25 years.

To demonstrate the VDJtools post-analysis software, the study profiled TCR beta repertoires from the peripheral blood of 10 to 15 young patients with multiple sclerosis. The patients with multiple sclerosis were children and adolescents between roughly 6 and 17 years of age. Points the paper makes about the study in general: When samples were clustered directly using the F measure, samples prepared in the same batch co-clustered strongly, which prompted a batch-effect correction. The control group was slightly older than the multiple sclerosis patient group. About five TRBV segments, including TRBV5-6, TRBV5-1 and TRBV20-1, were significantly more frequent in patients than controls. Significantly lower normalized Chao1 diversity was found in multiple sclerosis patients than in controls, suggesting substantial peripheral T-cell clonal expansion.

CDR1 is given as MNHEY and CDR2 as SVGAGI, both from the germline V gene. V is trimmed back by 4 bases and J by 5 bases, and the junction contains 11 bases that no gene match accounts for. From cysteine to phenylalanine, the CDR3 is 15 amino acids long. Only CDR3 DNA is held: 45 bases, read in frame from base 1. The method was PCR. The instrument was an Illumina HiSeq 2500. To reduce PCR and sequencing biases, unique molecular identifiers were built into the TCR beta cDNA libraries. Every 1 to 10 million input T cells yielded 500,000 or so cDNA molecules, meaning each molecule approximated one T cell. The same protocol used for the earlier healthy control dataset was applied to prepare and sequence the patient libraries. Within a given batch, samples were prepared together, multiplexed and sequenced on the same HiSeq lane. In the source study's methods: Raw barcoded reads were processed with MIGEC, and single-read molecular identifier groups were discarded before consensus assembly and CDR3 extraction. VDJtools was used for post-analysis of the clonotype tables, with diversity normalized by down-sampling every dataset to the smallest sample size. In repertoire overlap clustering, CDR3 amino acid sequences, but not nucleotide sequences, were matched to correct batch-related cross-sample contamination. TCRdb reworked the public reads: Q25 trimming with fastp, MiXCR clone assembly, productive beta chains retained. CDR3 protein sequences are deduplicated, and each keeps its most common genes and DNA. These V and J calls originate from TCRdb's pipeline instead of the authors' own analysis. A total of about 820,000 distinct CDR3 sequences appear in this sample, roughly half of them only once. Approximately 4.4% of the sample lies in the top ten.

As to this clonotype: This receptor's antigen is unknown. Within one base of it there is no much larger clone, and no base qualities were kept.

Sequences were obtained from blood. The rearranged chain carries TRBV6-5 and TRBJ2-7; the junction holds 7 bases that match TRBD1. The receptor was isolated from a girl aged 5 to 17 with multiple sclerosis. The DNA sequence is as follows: TGTGCCAGCAGTTCCCCAGGGGGTAACGGGAACGAGCAGTACTTC. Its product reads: CASSSPGGNGNEQYF.